Shown below are 8 T cell receptor beta chains from a single sample sequenced in a study of spatial heterogeneity in lung cancer. Their antigens remain unidentified. The time point here: sample taken at primary tumor resection. One entry per CDR3 protein results from TCRdb running MiXCR on the 5' RACE reads. The sample consists of some 550 distinct CDR3 sequences, 9.5% to 15% of them appearing once. Broader study findings: Expanded intratumoral alpha and beta TCR counts tracked tumor mutation counts.

Here the sequenced sample was lung tumor tissue, taken at surgery. The receptors derive from a male donor with early-stage non-small cell lung cancer.

This clonotype is large in the sample. V and J are TRBV20-1 and TRBJ1-5, with D possibly matching TRBD1 (5 bases). V lost 0 bases, J lost 1 base, and 22 bases lay in between. Germline-derived CDR1 and CDR2 are DFQATT and SNEGSKA (reference sequence). The CDR3 length is 19 residues. As DNA, the CDR3 is TGCAGTGCTAGAGATCATTCGGACCGCCGGGGCTTCAGCAATCAGCCCCAGCATTTT. Translating it yields CSARDHSDRRGFSNQPQHF.

Sample share makes this clonotype medium-sized. The rearrangement links TRBV5-6 to TRBJ2-5, with D perhaps TRBD2 (5 bases). Trimming removed 2 bases from V and 2 bases from J, with 16 bases in between. CDR3 length equals 16 residues. The V gene's germline CDR1 is SGHDT and CDR2 YYEEEE. CDR3 DNA: TGTGCCAGCAGCTTACTTTTGAGGGCAGGACAAGAGACCCAGTACTTC. It is translated as CASSLLLRAGQETQYF. The variable domain in full, with the rest retrieved from reference TRBV5-6 and TRBJ2-5, is DAGVTQSPTHLIKTRGQQVTLRCSPKSGHDTVSWYQQALGQGPQFIFQYYEEEERQRGNFPDRFSGHQFPNYSSELNVNALLLGDSALYLCASSLLLRAGQETQYFGPGTRLLVL.

V is TRBV9 and J is TRBJ2-1; TRBD2 might be the D (5 bases). The V gene's germline CDR1 is SGDLS and CDR2 YYNGEE. With 4 bases removed from V and 3 bases from J, the gap between germline ends came to 8 bases. This CDR3 has 13 amino acids. As DNA, the CDR3 is TGTGCCAGCAGCACCGGACTCTACAATGAGCAGTTCTTC. Translating it yields CASSTGLYNEQFF.

The gene calls are TRBV9 and TRBJ1-2, with D tentatively TRBD1 (5 bases). V was cut by 0 bases and J by 8 bases, with 20 bases left in between. Germline CDR1 SGDLS, CDR2 YYNGEE. This CDR3 is built from 16 residues. In DNA form, the CDR3 reads TGTGCCAGCAGCGTAGAGGACACGAATGCCCCTGGGGGCTACACCTTC. As protein: CASSVEDTNAPGGYTF.

The table lists this clonotype with many counts. The chain uses TRBV7-9 and TRBJ1-1, with TRBD1 matching 7 bases. This CDR3 is built from 13 residues. Germline V gene sequence: CDR1 SEHNR, CDR2 FQNEAQ (reference sequence). V trimming: 5 bases; J trimming: 4 bases; junction bases outside the gene matches: 4. The DNA for the CDR3 is TGTGCCAGCAGCATGGGGACAGTCACTGAAGCTTTCTTT. Protein product: CASSMGTVTEAFF.

This clonotype is hyperexpanded within its sample. Here the CDR3 DNA reads TGTGCCAGCAGCTTAAGTATCGGGGGGACTGAAGCTTTCTTT. Its protein is CASSLSIGGTEAFF. The gene calls are TRBV7-2 and TRBJ1-1; D perhaps matches TRBD1 (5 bases). CDR1 is SGHTA, CDR2 FQGNSA, per germline. The CDR3 covers 14 residues. V was pared by 2 bases and J by 5 bases, with 12 bases between.

This clonotype appeared a few times. V usage is TRBV12-3 or TRBV12-4 and J usage is TRBJ2-2, with D possibly matching TRBD2 (5 bases). The CDR3 runs to 18 residues. With 3 bases removed from V and 0 bases from J, the gap between germline ends came to 17 bases. CDR3 DNA sequence: TGTGCCAGCAGTTTCCGCGCTAGCCCCCGATCGAACACCGGGGAGCTGTTTTTT. This sequence encodes CASSFRASPRSNTGELFF.

This clonotype is labeled as large. The rearrangement links TRBV12-3 or TRBV12-4 to TRBJ1-3, with D possibly TRBD1 on 5 matching bases. The CDR3 spans 14 residues. V lost 4 bases and J 7 bases, leaving 14 bases between the germline ends. The DNA of the CDR3 is TGTGCCAGCAGTTCACAGGACGGTTGGAACACCATATATTTT. The encoded protein is CASSSQDGWNTIYF.